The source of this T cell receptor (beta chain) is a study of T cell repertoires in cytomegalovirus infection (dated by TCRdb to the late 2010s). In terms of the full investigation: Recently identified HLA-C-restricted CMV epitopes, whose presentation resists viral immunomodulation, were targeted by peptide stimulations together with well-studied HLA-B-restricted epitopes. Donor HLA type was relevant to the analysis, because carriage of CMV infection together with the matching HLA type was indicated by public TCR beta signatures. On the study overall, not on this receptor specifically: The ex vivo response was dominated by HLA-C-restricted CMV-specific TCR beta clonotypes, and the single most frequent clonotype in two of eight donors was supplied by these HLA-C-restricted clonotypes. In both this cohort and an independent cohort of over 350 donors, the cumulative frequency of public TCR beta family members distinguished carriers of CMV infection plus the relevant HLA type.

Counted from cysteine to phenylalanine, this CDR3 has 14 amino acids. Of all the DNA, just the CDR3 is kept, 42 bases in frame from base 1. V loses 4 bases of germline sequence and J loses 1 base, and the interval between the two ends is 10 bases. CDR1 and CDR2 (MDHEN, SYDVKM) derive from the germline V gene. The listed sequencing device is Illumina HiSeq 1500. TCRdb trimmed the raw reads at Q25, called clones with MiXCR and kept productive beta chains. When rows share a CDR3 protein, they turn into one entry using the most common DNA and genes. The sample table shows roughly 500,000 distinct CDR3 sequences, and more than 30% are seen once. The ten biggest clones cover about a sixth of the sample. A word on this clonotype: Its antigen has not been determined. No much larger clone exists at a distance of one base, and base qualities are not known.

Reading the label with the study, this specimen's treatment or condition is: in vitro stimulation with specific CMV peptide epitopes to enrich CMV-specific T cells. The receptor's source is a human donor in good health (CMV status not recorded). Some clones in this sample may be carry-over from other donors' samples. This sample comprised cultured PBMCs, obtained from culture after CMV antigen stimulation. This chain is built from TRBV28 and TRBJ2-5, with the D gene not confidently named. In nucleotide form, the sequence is TGTGCCAGCAGTTCCGGACCATTCCAAGAGACCCAGTACTTC. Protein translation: CASSSGPFQETQYF.